This entry is about one TCR beta chain. Germline CDR1 and CDR2: DFQATT and SNEGSKA (reference sequence). V lost 1 base to trimming and J lost 3 bases, with 12 bases between them. This CDR3 spans 14 amino acids. MiXCR was run by TCRdb on the 5' RACE reads, yielding one entry per CDR3 protein. The table has a few hundred thousand distinct CDR3 sequences, under 12% seen once; the top ten hold less than 4%. This sample is drawn from a study of T-cell memory formation after mild COVID-19. This rearrangement joins TRBV20-1 to TRBJ1-2; D is possibly TRBD1 (6 bases). This receptor was obtained from a man aged 18 to 30 who had mild COVID-19 (a few samples of this study predate the infection). Cell type and time point are not known. The sample was PBMCs or a T cell subset sorted from them (not recorded which). The CDR3 spells CSARGRGRDYGYTF. In DNA form, the CDR3 reads TGCAGTGCTAGAGGAAGGGGGAGGGACTATGGCTACACCTTC.